These 11 T cell receptor beta chains share one sample of origin, sequenced in a study of T cell responses to AZD1222 COVID-19 vaccine. Data came from immunoSEQ multiplex PCR; TCRdb stores just in-frame clones and leaves some out. The top ten hold less than 30% of the sample, which has around 120,000 clones, about 89% seen once. Here the sequenced sample was peripheral blood, taken on day 0 of AZD1222 vaccination. These receptors all come from an adult in good health.

This sequence joins TRBV7-9 and TRBJ1-2, with a possible D match to TRBD1 (6 bases). There are 14 residues in the CDR3. The V gene's germline CDR1 is SEHNR and CDR2 FQNEAQ (reference sequence). V lost 6 bases and J lost 6, with 17 bases in between. The CDR3 DNA sequence: TGTGCCAGCAGTCGGGGGGCCGTTATGGATGGCTACACCTTC. Residues: CASSRGAVMDGYTF.

This clone was observed once. The genes are TRBV5-1 and TRBJ2-1; the D is unclear. The CDR3 sequence is 15 residues long. V was shortened by 5 bases and J by 8 bases, with 20 bases between the two germline ends. Germline loops: CDR1 SGHRS, CDR2 YFSETQ. CDR3: CASRMRLGPRDEQFF. The CDR3 region has the DNA TGCGCCAGCAGGATGAGGCTAGGGCCCCGCGATGAGCAGTTCTTC.

Concerning this clone itself: At one end, the junction sequence differs from germline, possibly due to a read error. The chain uses TRBV7-7 and TRBJ2-3; 7 bases map to TRBD2. Per the germline V gene, CDR1 is SSHAT and CDR2 is FNYEAQ (reference sequence). The CDR3 loop spans 15 amino acids. Written as DNA, the CDR3 is TGTGCTAGCAGCATGGGGCTAGCGGTCACAGATACGCAGTATTTT. Translated: CASSMGLAVTDTQYF.

The chain couples TRBV13 to TRBJ2-7; 7 nucleotides line up with TRBD1. J lost 7 bases, V lost 0 bases, and 9 bases had no gene match. Germline V gene data show CDR1 as PRHDT and CDR2 as FYEKMQ (reference sequence). The CDR3 is 15 amino acids. The CDR3 loop reads CASSLGGTERGEQYF. Here the CDR3 DNA reads TGTGCCAGCAGCTTAGGGGGGACAGAGAGAGGGGAGCAGTACTTC.

The chain is built from TRBV6-1 and TRBJ2-2; D is possibly TRBD1 (6 bases). Germline CDR1 is MNHNS and CDR2 is SASEGT. The CDR3 is 16 amino acids. V shed 4 bases and J shed 1 base, with 13 bases lying between them. The CDR3 region is CASSAQPGQNTGELFF. In DNA form, the CDR3 reads TGTGCCAGCAGTGCCCAACCGGGACAGAACACCGGGGAGCTGTTTTTT.

CDR3 protein: CASSGGSYGYTF. The CDR3 bases are TGTGCCAGCAGCGGCGGGAGTTATGGCTACACCTTC. V usage is TRBV9 and J usage is TRBJ1-2, with D unresolved. CDR1 is SGDLS, CDR2 YYNGEE, per germline. The V end was cut by 3 bases, the J end by 5 bases, with 8 bases between. The length of the CDR3 is 12 residues.

V and J are TRBV28 and TRBJ2-5; 15 bases agree with TRBD2. The CDR3 contains 15 residues. The V and J ends lost 6 bases and 12 bases, in that order; junction bases with no gene match: 11. The V gene's germline CDR1 is MDHEN and CDR2 SYDVKM. For the CDR3, the DNA is TGTGCCAGCAGCCCCGGACTAGCGGGAGGGTCGAATAAGTACTTC. Translation gives CASSPGLAGGSNKYF. Full variable domain (rest looked up from reference TRBV28 and TRBJ2-5): DVKVTQSSRYLVKRTGEKVFLECVQDMDHENMFWYRQDPGLGLRLIYFSYDVKMKEKGDIPEGYSVSREKKERFSLILESASTNQTSMYLCASSPGLAGGSNKYFGPGTRLLVL.

The genes are TRBV19 and TRBJ1-2; D may be TRBD1 (5 bases). V lost 10 bases and J lost 2, with 17 bases in between. CDR1 is LNHDA, CDR2 SQIVND, per germline (reference sequence). The CDR3 has 14 amino acids. For the CDR3, the DNA is TGTGCCACAAAGGGAGGGACGATCAACTATGGCTACACCTTC. Protein sequence: CATKGGTINYGYTF.

The V and J genes are TRBV5-1 and TRBJ1-1; tentatively, D is TRBD1 (6 bases). The CDR3 has 14 residues. Germline V gives CDR1 SGHRS, CDR2 YFSETQ. With 1 base removed from V and 0 bases from J, the gap between germline ends came to 7 bases. CDR3 coding DNA: TGCGCCAGCAGCTTGACAGGGATGAACACTGAAGCTTTCTTT. Translation: CASSLTGMNTEAFF.

The chain recombines TRBV11-2 with TRBJ2-7; D is possibly TRBD1 (6 bases). There are 15 residues in the CDR3. V dropped 6 bases and J dropped 3 bases, with 18 bases sitting between them. Germline values: CDR1 SGHAT, CDR2 FQNNGV. CDR3 sequence reads: CASSGSAGENYEQYF. The CDR3 DNA reads as TGTGCCAGCAGTGGTAGTGCAGGGGAAAACTACGAGCAGTACTTC.

The chain carries TRBV18 and TRBJ1-4, with 7 bases aligning to TRBD1. CDR3 size: 15 residues. V lost 4 bases, J lost 8 bases, and 10 bases stayed unmatched. Germline V gives CDR1 KGHSH, CDR2 LQKENI. Here the CDR3 DNA reads TGTGCCAGCTCACTTGGAAAGGGGGCCGGCGAAAAACTGTTTTTT. It translates to CASSLGKGAGEKLFF.